This T cell receptor beta chain was captured in a study of technical replicates of blood from several donors (TCRdb year 2017). Libraries were constructed by the immunoSEQ multiplex PCR assay. TCRdb's version of the immuneACCESS table is confined to in-frame rearrangements and falls short of the full clone set. An unresolved V gene accounts for under half of the shortfall where checked; the remainder is of unknown origin. The sample has roughly 15,000 clones on record, roughly three quarters of them singletons. The top ten clones comprise over 9.5% of the sample. This clone was picked up one time. The target of this receptor is not known. It has no much larger one-base neighbor in the sample; base qualities were not kept. V is cut back by 5 bases and J by 3 bases, with 8 bases in the junction unmatched. The CDR3, from cysteine to phenylalanine, totals 15 residues. Only CDR3 DNA is held: 45 bases, read in frame from base 1. The germline V gene (reference sequence) provides CDR1 PRHDT and CDR2 FYEKMQ.

The chain employs TRBV13 and TRBJ2-3; 7 nucleotides in the junction match TRBD2. The sequence derives from a human donor in good health. Sample: PBMCs. The DNA is as follows: TGTGCCAGCAGCCCGTTGACTAGCTTGACAGATACGCAGTATTTT. Its translation is CASSPLTSLTDTQYF.